This TCR beta chain was identified during a study of blood T cell repertoires in COVID-19. Background on the study: Spain, Italy and the United States supplied samples that represented acute and convalescent COVID-19. T cells, B-cell-depleted T cells, or PBMCs provided the cDNA or gDNA that served as material.

Source study methods: Estimated nucleated cell counts came from reference gene primer amplification. Only in-frame clones appear in the TCRdb table, and some are missing; sequencing was by immunoSEQ multiplex PCR. Clone size and V and J calls were adopted from that table, with D and trimming inferred from the DNA. The sample includes tens of thousands of clones, approximately 89% seen only once; the top ten take approximately 15%. The CDR3 spans 18 residues. Per the germline V gene, CDR1 is PRHDT and CDR2 is FYEKMQ (reference sequence). Comments on this clone: One junction end disagrees with the germline gene, perhaps due to a read error.

This TCR was recovered from a human donor in a cohort sampled during active COVID-19. The chain employs TRBV13 and TRBJ2-3; 9 bases are a match to TRBD2. Sequenced input: peripheral blood. CDR3 residues: CASRLTGTRGGGTDTQYF. The CDR3 nucleotides read TGTGCCAGCCGCTTAACGGGCACTCGCGGGGGGGGCACAGATACGCAGTATTTT.